The 7 T cell receptor beta chains given below trace back to one sample, sequenced in a study of shared clonotypes between healthy human individuals. Positively selected for CCR7, the CD45RO-negative cells used as naive CD8 cells excluded terminally differentiated effector memory CD45RA+ cells. The assay was immunoSEQ multiplex PCR, and TCRdb's table has in-frame clones only and misses some. The data hold millions of clones, with roughly 94% observed a single time. Material for sequencing was naive CD8+ T cells sorted from blood. These receptors were obtained from a man between 18 and 29 years old in good health.

The count of this clone is one. The rearrangement uses TRBV15 and TRBJ2-5; 10 bases align to TRBD2. Germline V lookup: CDR1 LNHNV, CDR2 YYDKDF (reference sequence). With V trimmed by 1 base and J by 5 bases, 7 bases remained unmatched. The CDR3 runs 16 residues. CDR3 nucleotides: TGTGCCACCAGCAGAGTGGGAGCGGGAGGGGTCGAGACCCAGTACTTC. Amino acids: CATSRVGAGGVETQYF.

The J gene is TRBJ1-6, the V gene TRBV19; D not resolved. With 2 bases removed from V and 6 bases from J, the gap between germline ends came to 11 bases. Germline loops: CDR1 LNHDA, CDR2 SQIVND (reference sequence). CDR3 size: 15 residues. CDR3 in DNA: TGTGCCAGTAGTATATCTGGTGTTGGTAATTCACCCCTCCACTTT. This gives the protein CASSISGVGNSPLHF.

The chain joins TRBV19 to TRBJ2-3, with 8 bases that match TRBD2. Looked up from germline, CDR1 is LNHDA and CDR2 is SQIVND (reference sequence). The CDR3 has 15 amino acids. The trim removed 7 bases at V and 3 bases at J, leaving 9 bases unmatched. The chain's CDR3 is CASTLSGSGTDTQYF. CDR3 nucleotides: TGTGCCAGTACCCTCAGCGGGAGTGGGACAGATACGCAGTATTTT. The full variable domain, in which reference TRBV19 and TRBJ2-3 provide the parts outside the CDR3, is DGGITQSPKYLFRKEGQNVTLSCEQNLNHDAMYWYRQDPGQGLRLIYYSQIVNDFQKGDIAEGYSVSREKKESFPLTVTSAQKNPTAFYLCASTLSGSGTDTQYFGPGTRLTVL.

The chain combines TRBV28 with TRBJ1-1; weak D call: TRBD1 (5 bases). V was shortened by 6 bases and J by 4 bases, with 15 bases between the two germline ends. The CDR3 loop spans 14 amino acids. In germline, CDR1 is MDHEN, CDR2 SYDVKM. In DNA, the CDR3 is TGTGCCAGCAGCTACCAGGCAGGGTTCACTGAAGCTTTCTTT. Its protein is CASSYQAGFTEAFF.

In the case of this clone: The sample contains more than one DNA sequence encoding this CDR3. The CDR3 coding sequence is TGTGCCAGCAGCTTGCTTGCAGATACGCAGTATTTT. It codes for CASSLLADTQYF. This rearrangement joins TRBV5-6 to TRBJ2-3; D unresolved. CDR3 length equals 12 residues. V shed 1 base and J shed 4 bases, with 4 bases lying between them. Germline loops: CDR1 SGHDT, CDR2 YYEEEE.

The V and J genes are TRBV27 and TRBJ1-4; 8 positions agree with TRBD1. The germline gives CDR1 MNHEY, CDR2 SMNVEV (reference sequence). With 4 bases clipped from V and 8 bases from J, the junction kept 15 bases outside the gene matches. CDR3 size: 17 residues. CDR3 sequence reads: CASSSVRPQGVREKLFF. CDR3 nucleotide sequence: TGTGCCAGCAGTTCGGTTAGACCACAGGGGGTGCGGGAAAAACTGTTTTTT.

The chain uses TRBV4-1 and TRBJ2-2; the D gene could be TRBD1 or TRBD2 (5 bases each). This CDR3 is 15 amino acids long. Germline CDR1 and CDR2: MGHRA and YSYEKL. V lost 1 base and J lost 6, with 12 bases in between. This CDR3 reads CASSQGAGTAGELFF. In DNA form, the CDR3 reads TGCGCCAGCAGCCAAGGGGCAGGGACGGCCGGGGAGCTGTTTTTT.